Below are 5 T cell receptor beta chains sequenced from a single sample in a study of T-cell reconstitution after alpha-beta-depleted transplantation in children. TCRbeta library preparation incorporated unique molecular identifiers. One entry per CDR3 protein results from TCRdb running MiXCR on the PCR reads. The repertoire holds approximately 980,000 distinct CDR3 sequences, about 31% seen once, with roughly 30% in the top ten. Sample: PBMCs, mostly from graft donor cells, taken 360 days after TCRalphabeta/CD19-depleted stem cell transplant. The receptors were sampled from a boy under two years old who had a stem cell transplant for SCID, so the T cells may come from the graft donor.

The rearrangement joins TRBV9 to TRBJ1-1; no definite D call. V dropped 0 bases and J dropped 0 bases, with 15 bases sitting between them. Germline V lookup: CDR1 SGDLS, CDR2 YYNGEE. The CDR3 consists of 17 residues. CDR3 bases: TGTGCCAGCAGCGTAGGAATCGGGGAGGGTCTGAACACTGAAGCTTTCTTT. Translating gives CASSVGIGEGLNTEAFF.

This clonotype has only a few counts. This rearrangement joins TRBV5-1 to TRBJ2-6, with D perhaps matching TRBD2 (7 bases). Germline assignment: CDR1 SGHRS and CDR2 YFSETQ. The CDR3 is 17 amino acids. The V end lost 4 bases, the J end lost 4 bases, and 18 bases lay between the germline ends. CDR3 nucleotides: TGCGCCAGCAGCCCTCTTGGGGGGGGGCCAGGGGCCAACGTCCTGACTTTC. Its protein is CASSPLGGGPGANVLTF.

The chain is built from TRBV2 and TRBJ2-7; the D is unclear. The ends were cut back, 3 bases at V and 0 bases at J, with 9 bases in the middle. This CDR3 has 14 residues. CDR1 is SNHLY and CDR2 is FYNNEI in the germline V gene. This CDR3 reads CASSELGPSYEQYF. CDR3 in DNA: TGTGCCAGCAGTGAGCTAGGGCCCTCCTACGAGCAGTACTTC.

CDR3 in amino acids: CASSLGHSFYNEQFF. Here the CDR3 DNA reads TGTGCCAGCAGCTTAGGGCACTCGTTTTACAATGAGCAGTTCTTC. The chain has TRBV7-9 and TRBJ2-1; unclear D gene. The germline CDR1 and CDR2 sequences are SEHNR and FQNEAQ (reference sequence). V was shortened by 1 base and J by 4 bases, with 11 bases between the two germline ends. The CDR3 runs to 15 residues.

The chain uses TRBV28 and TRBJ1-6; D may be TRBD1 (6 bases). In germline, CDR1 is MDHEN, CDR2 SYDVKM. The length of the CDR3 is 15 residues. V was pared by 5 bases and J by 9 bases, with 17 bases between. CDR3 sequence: CASSPSQTGGSPLHF. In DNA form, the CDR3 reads TGTGCCAGCAGTCCATCCCAGACAGGTGGTTCACCCCTCCACTTT.